The 7 T cell receptor beta chains in this list originate from one sample, sequenced in a study of cytomegalovirus exposure and HLA in healthy donors. With 60 Vbeta and 13 Jbeta primers, the PCR was carried out. Assay: immunoSEQ multiplex PCR; the TCRdb copy retains only in-frame clones and omits some. The data contain fewer than 250,000 clones, approximately 80% of them seen just once; the ten biggest clones take up about 3.1%. The sequenced sample was PBMCs. These receptor sequences come from a young man in good health and CMV-seronegative.

This sequence joins TRBV2 and TRBJ1-1; D possibly corresponds to TRBD1 (5 bases). CDR3 length: 13 residues. Per the germline V gene, CDR1 is SNHLY and CDR2 is FYNNEI. V shed 7 bases and J shed 7 bases, with 16 bases lying between them. CDR3 amino acids: CASMGQTVLEAFF. The CDR3 region has the DNA TGTGCCAGCATGGGTCAGACAGTCCTTGAAGCTTTCTTT.

The chain joins TRBV5-1 to TRBJ2-7; unclear D gene. CDR3 length: 13 residues. V lost 4 bases, J lost 6 bases, and 14 bases lay in between. Germline lookup yields CDR1 SGHRS and CDR2 YFSETQ. CDR3 in amino acids: CASSPPTVGEQYF. CDR3 in DNA: TGCGCCAGCAGCCCCCCCACGGTTGGCGAGCAGTACTTC.

The chain recombines TRBV5-4 with TRBJ1-2; TRBD1 might be the D (6 bases). Germline CDR1 reads SGHNT; CDR2 reads YYREEE (reference sequence). CDR3 length: 15 amino acids. V was pared by 3 bases and J by 4 bases, with 16 bases between. In DNA form, the CDR3 reads TGTGCCAGCAGCTCGGACAGTGCACCCCCCTATGGCTACACCTTC. It translates to CASSSDSAPPYGYTF.

This rearrangement joins TRBV10-3 to TRBJ1-2; possible D gene TRBD1, 5 bases. CDR1 ENHRY and CDR2 SYGVKD come from the germline V gene. V shed 4 bases and J shed 6 bases, with 15 bases lying between them. The CDR3 consists of 14 residues. CDR3 region: CAISGIGGGDGYTF. CDR3 nucleotide sequence: TGTGCCATCAGTGGAATCGGGGGAGGGGATGGCTACACCTTC.

The sample holds one count of this clone. The V call is TRBV6-5, the J call TRBJ1-4, with D hard to call. This CDR3 comprises 12 residues. Germline V CDR1 and CDR2: MNHEY, SVGAGI. V was pared by 0 bases and J by 8 bases, with 4 bases between. DNA of the CDR3: TGTGCCAGCAGTTACTCGAGGGAAAAACTGTTTTTT. Translating it yields CASSYSREKLFF.

This clone occurred a few times. The genes are TRBV27 and TRBJ2-3, with a possible D match to TRBD1 (6 bases). Germline V gives CDR1 MNHEY, CDR2 SMNVEV (reference sequence). Trimming pared 2 bases from V and 2 bases from J, leaving 11 bases between. This CDR3 has 15 residues. The CDR3 loop reads CASSLQGFPTDTQYF. CDR3 DNA: TGTGCCAGCAGTTTACAGGGGTTTCCCACAGATACGCAGTATTTT.

The rearrangement links TRBV7-8 to TRBJ2-7; 7 bases match TRBD1. Germline loops: CDR1 SGHVS, CDR2 FQNEAQ. The J segment lost 3 bases and the V segment lost 2 bases, leaving 19 bases of the junction unmatched. The CDR3 has 19 residues. In nucleotides, the CDR3 is TGTGCCAGCAGCTTAAATATAAGGGGCGGGTCCGGGACAGACTACGAGCAGTACTTC. Protein product: CASSLNIRGGSGTDYEQYF.